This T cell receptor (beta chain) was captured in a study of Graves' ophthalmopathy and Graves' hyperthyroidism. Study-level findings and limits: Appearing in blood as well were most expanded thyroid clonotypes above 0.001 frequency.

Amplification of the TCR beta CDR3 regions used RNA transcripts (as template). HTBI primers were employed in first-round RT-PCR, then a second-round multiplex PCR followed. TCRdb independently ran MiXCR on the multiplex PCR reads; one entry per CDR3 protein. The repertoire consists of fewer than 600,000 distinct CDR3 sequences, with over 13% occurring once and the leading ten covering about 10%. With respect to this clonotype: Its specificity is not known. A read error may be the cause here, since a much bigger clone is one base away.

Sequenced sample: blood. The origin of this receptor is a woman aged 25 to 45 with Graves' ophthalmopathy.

The CDR3 nucleotides read TGTGCCAGCATCTCTGGGGGGCAAGGCACAGATACGCAGTATTTT. It specifies CASISGGQGTDTQYF. The chain couples TRBV28 to TRBJ2-3; D may match TRBD1 or TRBD2 (6 bases each). Germline V CDR1 and CDR2: MDHEN, SYDVKM. Trimming cost V 7 bases and J 1 base, with 15 bases left between them. This CDR3 spans 15 amino acids.